Below are 29 T cell receptor beta chains sequenced from a single sample in a study of CD8 T cells in Susac syndrome (dated by TCRdb to between 2018 and 2021). Library method: the immunoSEQ multiplex PCR assay. RNA was extracted using the RNeasy kit, and roughly 0.5 to 1 microgram was reverse transcribed with random hexamers. Using fastp trimming at Q25 and MiXCR clonotype assembly, TCRdb reanalyzed the public sequencing data and kept in-frame beta chains. Merged by CDR3 protein, the rows form single entries marked with the most common genes and DNA. This sample gives under 200,000 distinct CDR3 sequences in total; 90% to 95% of them show up just once. Around 0.11% of the sample is held by the ten biggest clonotypes. Material: CD4+ T cells from PBMCs. These receptors all stem from a human donor with Susac syndrome.

The J gene is TRBJ1-5, the V gene TRBV20-1; D gene unclear. The V end was cut by 6 bases, the J end by 7 bases, with 16 bases between. Germline lookup yields CDR1 DFQATT and CDR2 SNEGSKA (reference sequence). This CDR3 contains 13 residues. The CDR3 DNA reads TGCAGTGCCGAGCGGGCAGGTGTCCAGCCCCAGCATTTT. Its translation: CSAERAGVQPQHF.

V gene TRBV19 combines with J gene TRBJ2-7; D call uncertain. Trimming removed 3 bases from V and 0 bases from J, with 12 bases in between. Germline CDR1 is LNHDA and CDR2 is SQIVND (reference sequence). The CDR3 runs 15 residues. CDR3 bases: TGTGCCAGTAGTATTAGAGCTTTGAGCTCCTACGAGCAGTACTTC. This codes for CASSIRALSSYEQYF.

This sequence joins TRBV11-2 and TRBJ2-3, with 7 bases aligning to TRBD1. Looked up from germline, CDR1 is SGHAT and CDR2 is FQNNGV. The junction had 7 bases not matched to a gene; V was cut back by 4 bases and J by 0 bases. The CDR3 spans 16 residues. The DNA of the CDR3 is TGTGCCAGCAGCTCTCGACAGGGCTCTAGCACAGATACGCAGTATTTT. Its translation: CASSSRQGSSTDTQYF.

This clonotype was seen once. V gene TRBV27 combines with J gene TRBJ2-5, with 12 bases that match TRBD2. The V segment lost 4 bases and the J segment 7 bases; nucleotides outside the gene matches: 4. Germline V gene data show CDR1 as MNHEY and CDR2 as SMNVEV (reference sequence). This CDR3 is 14 amino acids long. Here the CDR3 reads CASSWTSGEGTQYF. In DNA form, the CDR3 reads TGTGCCAGCAGTTGGACTAGCGGGGAGGGGACCCAGTACTTC.

This chain connects TRBV3-1 to TRBJ1-1; tentatively, D is TRBD1 (5 bases). V was trimmed by 3 bases and J by 6 bases, leaving 14 bases between them. Looked up from germline, CDR1 is LGHDT and CDR2 is YNNKEL (reference sequence). This CDR3 spans 14 amino acids. The CDR3 spells CASSHARVLAEAFF. The CDR3 nucleotides read TGTGCCAGCAGCCATGCCAGGGTACTGGCTGAAGCTTTCTTT.

This chain joins TRBV7-2 and TRBJ1-2, with TRBD1 identical over 7 bases. This CDR3 has 14 residues. V gave up 4 bases and J gave up 3 bases; unmatched junction bases: 5. Per the germline V gene, CDR1 is SGHTA and CDR2 is FQGNSA. DNA for the CDR3: TGTGCCAGCAGCTCCTTTACAGGGGACTATGGCTACACCTTC. Protein: CASSSFTGDYGYTF.

J is TRBJ2-1 and V is TRBV5-4; tentatively, D is TRBD2 (7 bases). The V end was cut by 7 bases, the J end by 3 bases, with 17 bases between. The length of the CDR3 is 15 residues. Germline V gene lookup returns CDR1 SGHNT and CDR2 YYREEE (reference sequence). CDR3 in DNA: TGTGCCAGCTCTCGGGGGGCCCTGCACTACAATGAGCAGTTCTTC. Protein product: CASSRGALHYNEQFF.

The V gene is TRBV6-1, the J gene TRBJ2-7; D is unclear. V was clipped by 5 bases and J by 4 bases, with 15 bases between them. CDR1 is MNHNS, CDR2 SASEGT, per germline. This CDR3 spans 14 amino acids. The CDR3 DNA is TGTGCCAGCAGTACCCTCCCATTGTGGTACGAGCAGTACTTC. It specifies CASSTLPLWYEQYF.

This clonotype was recorded only once. The rearrangement uses TRBV20-1 and TRBJ2-5, with 7 bases identical to TRBD2. CDR1 is DFQATT, CDR2 SNEGSKA, per germline (reference sequence). The CDR3 is made up of 14 amino acids. The J segment lost 5 bases and the V segment lost 2 bases, leaving 8 bases of the junction unmatched. Written as DNA, the CDR3 is TGCAGTGCTAGAATTGCCCCCGGGGGGGAGACCCAGTACTTC. It codes for CSARIAPGGETQYF.

The gene calls are TRBV20-1 and TRBJ2-5; no reliable D call. The V gene lost 0 bases and the J gene lost 7 bases, with 15 bases spanning the gap. The CDR3 has 14 residues. The germline CDR1 and CDR2 sequences are DFQATT and SNEGSKA (reference sequence). CDR3 DNA sequence: TGCAGTGCTAGAGATCTTCTAGGGTACGGGACCCAGTACTTC. Translated: CSARDLLGYGTQYF.

The chain carries TRBV19 and TRBJ2-5; maybe TRBD2 (7 bases). Germline loops: CDR1 LNHDA, CDR2 SQIVND (reference sequence). The CDR3 has 18 residues. V dropped 7 bases and J dropped 3 bases, with 27 bases sitting between them. CDR3: CASTTTGGGTPSKETQYF. DNA of the CDR3: TGTGCCAGTACCACTACTGGGGGGGGCACCCCCTCAAAAGAGACCCAGTACTTC.

V and J are TRBV12-5 and TRBJ2-3; D remains unclear. Trimming took 6 bases from V and 0 from J, leaving 10 bases between them. CDR1 and CDR2 from the germline V gene are LGHNT and FRNRAP. CDR3 size: 14 residues. CDR3 sequence reads: CASGRDISTDTQYF. The CDR3 bases are TGTGCTAGTGGGCGTGACATCAGCACAGATACGCAGTATTTT.

This clonotype was observed a single time. V usage is TRBV24-1 and J usage is TRBJ2-3; D is unclear. The length of the CDR3 is 15 residues. Looked up from germline, CDR1 is KGHDR and CDR2 is SFDVKD. Trimming stripped 3 bases from V and 8 bases from J, with 17 bases between. CDR3 amino acids: CATSDEGSGLGTQYF. CDR3 in DNA: TGTGCCACCAGTGATGAAGGGTCCGGGCTTGGTACGCAGTATTTT.

The J gene is TRBJ1-2, the V gene TRBV5-1; D remains unclear. CDR1 and CDR2 from the germline V gene are SGHRS and YFSETQ. CDR3 size: 14 residues. V was clipped by 0 bases and J by 4 bases, with 10 bases between them. The CDR3 nucleotides read TGCGCCAGCAGCTTGGAGACGGTCCGCTATGGCTACACCTTC. Its translation: CASSLETVRYGYTF.

This sequence joins TRBV19 and TRBJ1-6, with D perhaps matching TRBD1 (5 bases). Looked up from germline, CDR1 is LNHDA and CDR2 is SQIVND (reference sequence). The length of the CDR3 is 15 residues. V was trimmed by 9 bases and J by 2 bases, leaving 14 bases between them. The CDR3 bases are TGTGCCAGCACTGACAGCTTACCCTATAATTCACCCCTCCACTTT. Translated, it gives CASTDSLPYNSPLHF.

Concerning this clonotype: A read error may produce the germline difference seen at one junction end. The chain carries TRBV7-7 and TRBJ2-5, with a possible D match to TRBD1 (9 bases). There are 15 residues in the CDR3. CDR1 and CDR2 (germline): SSHAT, FNYEAQ (reference sequence). DNA for the CDR3: TGTGCTAGCAGCTTAGCGGGACAGGGAGGAGAGACCCAGTACTTC. Translating gives CASSLAGQGGETQYF.

The J gene is TRBJ2-3, the V gene TRBV29-1; no clear D. This CDR3 is built from 16 residues. CDR1 is SQVTM and CDR2 is ANQGSEA in the germline V gene. Trimming took off 6 bases at V and 0 bases at J, with 19 bases between the two ends. The CDR3 nucleotides are TGCAGCGTGAGGCACAGCGCCGGACCTAGCACAGATACGCAGTATTTT. This translates into CSVRHSAGPSTDTQYF.

The gene calls are TRBV3-1 and TRBJ1-1; D is unclear. CDR1 LGHDT and CDR2 YNNKEL come from the germline V gene (reference sequence). This CDR3 comprises 14 residues. V was pared by 2 bases and J by 2 bases, with 9 bases between. The chain's CDR3 is CASSQSGSNTEAFF. The CDR3 DNA follows: TGTGCCAGCAGCCAATCCGGGAGCAACACTGAAGCTTTCTTT. Full variable domain (rest looked up from reference TRBV3-1 and TRBJ1-1): DTAVSQTPKYLVTQMGNDKSIKCEQNLGHDTMYWYKQDSKKFLKIMFSYNNKELIINETVPNRFSPKSPDKAHLNLHINSLELGDSAVYFCASSQSGSNTEAFFGQGTRLTVV.

This clonotype has only one observation. The chain joins TRBV11-2 to TRBJ2-1; 9 bases fit TRBD1. The V segment lost 3 bases and the J segment 10 bases; nucleotides outside the gene matches: 10. There are 15 residues in the CDR3. Germline CDR1 SGHAT, CDR2 FQNNGV. CDR3 loop: CASSLELVQGAEQFF. CDR3 sequence (DNA): TGTGCCAGCAGCTTGGAGCTGGTACAGGGGGCCGAGCAGTTCTTC.

In its sample, this clonotype was seen a few times. The chain is built from TRBV5-4 and TRBJ2-1, with 8 bases aligning to TRBD1. Per germline, CDR1 SGHNT and CDR2 YYREEE (reference sequence). CDR3 length equals 15 residues. V lost 5 bases to trimming and J lost 0 bases; unmatched junction nucleotides: 4. The CDR3 DNA sequence: TGTGCCAGCAGTCTGACAGGGGACTCCTACAATGAGCAGTTCTTC. Translated: CASSLTGDSYNEQFF.

This clonotype was counted only a few times. An end of the junction differs from the germline gene, which may be a read error. This chain links TRBV7-7 with TRBJ2-3, with D possibly being TRBD2 (5 bases). Germline V gives CDR1 SSHAT, CDR2 FNYEAQ (reference sequence). There are 13 residues in the CDR3. CDR3 residues: CASSRGLADTQYF. In DNA form, the CDR3 reads TGTGCTAGCAGCCGCGGACTTGCTGATACGCAGTATTTT. The variable domain in full, completed from reference TRBV7-7 and TRBJ2-3, reads GAGVSQSPRYKVTKRGQDVTLRCDPISSHATLYWYQQALGQGPEFLTYFNYEAQPDKSGLPSDRFSAERPEGSISTLTIQRTEQRDSAMYRCASSRGLADTQYFGPGTRLTVL.

V and J are TRBV4-1 and TRBJ1-1; D ambiguous. The CDR3 extends over 16 amino acids. Trimming removed 0 bases from V and 0 bases from J, with 11 bases in between. Per the germline V gene, CDR1 is MGHRA and CDR2 is YSYEKL. The CDR3 sequence is CASSQEAAYVNTEAFF. CDR3 sequence (DNA): TGCGCCAGCAGCCAAGAGGCTGCTTACGTGAACACTGAAGCTTTCTTT.

The chain employs TRBV12-3 or TRBV12-4 and TRBJ1-2; D is undetermined. The CDR3 is made up of 12 amino acids. The germline V and J ends were trimmed by 1 base and 8 bases, with 8 bases remaining between them. This chain's CDR3 is CASSLGEGGYTF. DNA of the CDR3: TGTGCCAGCAGTTTAGGAGAAGGAGGCTACACCTTC.

Here the CDR3 DNA reads TGTGCCAGTAGTATCTTTGGAAAGCGGGGGGTCTTGGATGAGCAGTTCTTC. Encoded protein: CASSIFGKRGVLDEQFF. V gene TRBV19 combines with J gene TRBJ2-1; 9 nucleotides line up with TRBD2. Germline lookup yields CDR1 LNHDA and CDR2 SQIVND (reference sequence). V dropped 3 bases and J dropped 8; count of bases not matched to a gene: 14. The CDR3 is 17 residues long.

This clonotype has a single count. J is TRBJ1-2 and V is TRBV5-6, with D perhaps TRBD1 (5 bases). V was shortened by 2 bases and J by 5 bases, with 13 bases between the two germline ends. The germline V gene encodes CDR1 SGHDT and CDR2 YYEEEE. CDR3 length: 14 amino acids. In nucleotides, the CDR3 is TGTGCCAGCAGCTTACCCGGGGCAGGATATGGCTACACCTTC. It specifies CASSLPGAGYGYTF.

The chain joins TRBV3-1 to TRBJ1-1; perhaps TRBD1 as D (5 bases). V gave up 1 base and J gave up 6 bases, with 15 bases separating them. The CDR3 consists of 15 residues. Germline V gives CDR1 LGHDT, CDR2 YNNKEL (reference sequence). CDR3 bases: TGTGCCAGCAGCCAAGGGGACTTTGGGATCGCTGAAGCTTTCTTT. As protein: CASSQGDFGIAEAFF.

The gene calls are TRBV20-1 and TRBJ2-2; 9 nucleotides line up with TRBD2. V was pared by 0 bases and J by 6 bases, with 11 bases of the junction left unmatched. CDR1 DFQATT and CDR2 SNEGSKA come from the germline V gene (reference sequence). The CDR3 consists of 17 residues. The CDR3 sequence: CSARDPSASGKPGELFF. The CDR3 DNA reads TGCAGTGCTAGAGATCCTTCAGCTAGCGGGAAACCCGGGGAGCTGTTTTTT.

This chain joins TRBV3-1 and TRBJ2-2; D unclear. V gave up 0 bases and J gave up 6 bases, with 8 bases separating them. There are 14 residues in the CDR3. CDR1 is LGHDT, CDR2 YNNKEL, per germline (reference sequence). CDR3 region: CASSQDTVSGELFF. The CDR3 DNA sequence: TGTGCCAGCAGCCAAGATACAGTTTCCGGGGAGCTGTTTTTT.

This clonotype turned up a few times. This chain uses TRBV6-1 with TRBJ1-1; 9 nucleotides align to TRBD1. The V gene's germline CDR1 is MNHNS and CDR2 SASEGT. The ends lost 6 bases at V and 0 bases at J; junction bases unmatched: 8. The CDR3 sequence is 16 residues long. CDR3 loop: CASSAWDRAMNTEAFF. CDR3 nucleotides: TGTGCCAGCAGCGCATGGGACAGGGCGATGAACACTGAAGCTTTCTTT.